This entry features one T cell receptor (beta chain) sequence. What it binds is unknown. V gave up 1 base and J gave up 6 bases, with 9 bases separating them. Germline-derived CDR1 and CDR2 are SGHTA and FQGNSA. The CDR3 has 13 residues. These data originate in a study of blood T cells in healthy people across ages. Study-level findings and limits: Among T cells, TCR beta diversity per million cells dropped roughly linearly as age rose. Strong correlation linked observed beta diversity and percent naive T cells.

Next came a second PCR, run for about 6 to 12 cycles, which used a sample-barcoded 5' primer along with a J-beta primer mix. TCRdb re-called the 5' RACE reads with MiXCR, one entry per CDR3 protein. Among around 1,500,000 distinct CDR3 sequences listed, 25% to 30% were seen once. This sequence was found in a woman aged 25-40 years in good health. This sequence joins TRBV7-2 and TRBJ1-2; D is unclear. Sequencing was carried out using blood. This CDR3 is CASSLVTVNGYTF. As DNA, the CDR3 is TGTGCCAGCAGCTTAGTCACAGTAAATGGCTACACCTTC.